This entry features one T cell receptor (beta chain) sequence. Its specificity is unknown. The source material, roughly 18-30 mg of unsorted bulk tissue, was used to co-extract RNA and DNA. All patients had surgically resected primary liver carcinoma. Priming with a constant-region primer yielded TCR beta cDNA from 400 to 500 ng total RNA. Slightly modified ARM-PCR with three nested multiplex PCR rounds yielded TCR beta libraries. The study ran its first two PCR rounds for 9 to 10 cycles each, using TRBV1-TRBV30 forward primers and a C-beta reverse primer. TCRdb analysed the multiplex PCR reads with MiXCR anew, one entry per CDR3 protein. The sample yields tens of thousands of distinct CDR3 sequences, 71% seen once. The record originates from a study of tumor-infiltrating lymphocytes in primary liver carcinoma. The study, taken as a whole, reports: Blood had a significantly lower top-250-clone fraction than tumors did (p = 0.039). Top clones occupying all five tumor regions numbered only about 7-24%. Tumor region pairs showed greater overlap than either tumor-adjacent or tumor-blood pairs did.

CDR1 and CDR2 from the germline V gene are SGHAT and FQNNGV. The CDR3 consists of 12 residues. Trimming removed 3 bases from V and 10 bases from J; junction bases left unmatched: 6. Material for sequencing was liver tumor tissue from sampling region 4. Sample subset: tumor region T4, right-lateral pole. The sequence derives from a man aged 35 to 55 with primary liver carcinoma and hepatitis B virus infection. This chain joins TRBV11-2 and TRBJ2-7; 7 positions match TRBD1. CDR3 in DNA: TGTGCCAGCAGCTTCGACAGGGTGTACCAGTACTTC. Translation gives CASSFDRVYQYF.